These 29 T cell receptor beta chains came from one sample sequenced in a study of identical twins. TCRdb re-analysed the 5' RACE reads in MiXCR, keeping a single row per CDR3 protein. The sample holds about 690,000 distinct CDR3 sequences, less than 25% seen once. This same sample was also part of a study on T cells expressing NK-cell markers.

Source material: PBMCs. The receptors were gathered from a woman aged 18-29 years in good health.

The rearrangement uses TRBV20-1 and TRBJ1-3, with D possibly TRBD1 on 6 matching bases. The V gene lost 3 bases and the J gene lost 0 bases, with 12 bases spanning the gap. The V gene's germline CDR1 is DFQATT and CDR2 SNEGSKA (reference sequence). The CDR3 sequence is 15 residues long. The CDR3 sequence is CSARSGATSGNTIYF. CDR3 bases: TGCAGTGCTAGGTCAGGGGCCACCTCTGGAAACACCATATATTTT.

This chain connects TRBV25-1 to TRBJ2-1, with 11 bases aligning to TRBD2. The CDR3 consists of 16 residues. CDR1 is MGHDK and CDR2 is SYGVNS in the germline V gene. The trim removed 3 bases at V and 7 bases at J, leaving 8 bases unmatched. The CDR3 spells CASSDRLAGLGNEQFF. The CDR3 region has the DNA TGTGCCAGCAGTGACCGACTAGCGGGACTGGGAAATGAGCAGTTCTTC.

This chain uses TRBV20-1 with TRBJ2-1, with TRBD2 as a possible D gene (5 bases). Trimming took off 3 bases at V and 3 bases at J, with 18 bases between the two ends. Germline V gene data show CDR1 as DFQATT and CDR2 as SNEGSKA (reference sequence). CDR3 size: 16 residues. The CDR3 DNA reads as TGCAGTGCTAGCCCCGGAGCGGTCTACATCTACAATGAGCAGTTCTTC. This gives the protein CSASPGAVYIYNEQFF.

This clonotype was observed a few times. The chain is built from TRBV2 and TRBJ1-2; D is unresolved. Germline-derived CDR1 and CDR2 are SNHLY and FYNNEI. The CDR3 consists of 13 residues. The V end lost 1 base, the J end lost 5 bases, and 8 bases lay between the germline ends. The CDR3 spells CASSEGSGYGYTF. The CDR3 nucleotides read TGTGCCAGCAGTGAAGGCTCGGGATATGGCTACACCTTC.

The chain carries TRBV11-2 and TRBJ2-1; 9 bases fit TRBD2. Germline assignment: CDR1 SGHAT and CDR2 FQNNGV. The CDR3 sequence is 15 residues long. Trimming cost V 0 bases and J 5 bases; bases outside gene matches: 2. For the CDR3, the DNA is TGTGCCAGCAGCTTAGATAGCGGGAGTAACAATGAGCAGTTCTTC. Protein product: CASSLDSGSNNEQFF.

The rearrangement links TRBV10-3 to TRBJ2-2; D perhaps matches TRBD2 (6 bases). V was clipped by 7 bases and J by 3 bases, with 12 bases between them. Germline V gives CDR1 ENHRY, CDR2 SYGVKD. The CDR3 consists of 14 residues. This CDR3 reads CAIMGDSHTGELFF. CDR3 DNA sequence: TGTGCCATCATGGGGGACTCTCACACCGGGGAGCTGTTTTTT.

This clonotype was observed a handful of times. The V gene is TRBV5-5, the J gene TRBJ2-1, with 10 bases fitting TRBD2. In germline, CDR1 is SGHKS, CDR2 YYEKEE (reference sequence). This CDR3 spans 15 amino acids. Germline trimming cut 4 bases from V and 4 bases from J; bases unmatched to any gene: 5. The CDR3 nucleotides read TGTGCCAGCAGCCGAATGACTAGCGGGTACAATGAGCAGTTCTTC. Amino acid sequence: CASSRMTSGYNEQFF.

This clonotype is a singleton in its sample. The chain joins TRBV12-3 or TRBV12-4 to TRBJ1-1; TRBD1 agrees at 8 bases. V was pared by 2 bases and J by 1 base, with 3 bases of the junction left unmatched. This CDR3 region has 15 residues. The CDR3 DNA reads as TGTGCCAGCAGTTTATTACAGGGGGGGAACACTGAAGCTTTCTTT. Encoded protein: CASSLLQGGNTEAFF.

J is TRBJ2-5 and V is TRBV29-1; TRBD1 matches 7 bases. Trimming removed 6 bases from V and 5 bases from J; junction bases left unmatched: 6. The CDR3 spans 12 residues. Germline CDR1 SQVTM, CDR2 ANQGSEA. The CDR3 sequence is CSVLTGPETQYF. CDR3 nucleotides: TGCAGCGTCCTGACAGGGCCGGAGACCCAGTACTTC.

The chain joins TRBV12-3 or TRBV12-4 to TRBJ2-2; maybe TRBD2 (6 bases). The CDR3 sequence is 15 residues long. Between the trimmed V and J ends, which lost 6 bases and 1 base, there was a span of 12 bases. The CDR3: CASSLRDWNTGELFF. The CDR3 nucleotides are TGTGCCAGCAGCTTACGGGACTGGAACACCGGGGAGCTGTTTTTT.

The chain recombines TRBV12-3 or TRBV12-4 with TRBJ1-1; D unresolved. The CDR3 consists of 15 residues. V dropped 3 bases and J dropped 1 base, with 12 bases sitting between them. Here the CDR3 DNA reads TGTGCCAGCAGTTTGAGGACGAGCCGGAACACTGAAGCTTTCTTT. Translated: CASSLRTSRNTEAFF.

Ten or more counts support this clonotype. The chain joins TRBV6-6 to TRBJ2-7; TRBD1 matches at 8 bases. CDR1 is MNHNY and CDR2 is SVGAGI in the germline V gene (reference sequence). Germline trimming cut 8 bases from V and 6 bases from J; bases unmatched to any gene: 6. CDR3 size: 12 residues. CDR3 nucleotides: TGTGCCAGCTCACAGGGGGTCAGCGAGCAGTACTTC. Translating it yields CASSQGVSEQYF.

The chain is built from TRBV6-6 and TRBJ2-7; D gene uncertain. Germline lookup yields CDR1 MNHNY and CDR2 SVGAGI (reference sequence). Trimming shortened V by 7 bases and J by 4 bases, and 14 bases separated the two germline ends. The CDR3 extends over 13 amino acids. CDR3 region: CASTSRIEYEQYF. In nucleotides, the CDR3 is TGTGCCAGCACCTCTCGCATTGAGTACGAGCAGTACTTC.

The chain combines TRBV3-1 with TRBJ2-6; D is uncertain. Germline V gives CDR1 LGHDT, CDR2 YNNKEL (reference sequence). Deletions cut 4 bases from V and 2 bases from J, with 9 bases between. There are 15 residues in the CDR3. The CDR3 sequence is CASSRLVAGANVLTF. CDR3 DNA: TGTGCCAGCAGCCGTCTAGTTGCTGGGGCCAACGTCCTGACTTTC.

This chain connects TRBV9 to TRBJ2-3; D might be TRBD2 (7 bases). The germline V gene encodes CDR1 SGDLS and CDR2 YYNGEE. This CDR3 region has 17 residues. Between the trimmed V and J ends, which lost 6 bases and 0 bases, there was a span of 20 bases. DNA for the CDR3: TGTGCCAGCACTCCCGGGCGGGGGCTCACTAGCACAGATACGCAGTATTTT. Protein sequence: CASTPGRGLTSTDTQYF.

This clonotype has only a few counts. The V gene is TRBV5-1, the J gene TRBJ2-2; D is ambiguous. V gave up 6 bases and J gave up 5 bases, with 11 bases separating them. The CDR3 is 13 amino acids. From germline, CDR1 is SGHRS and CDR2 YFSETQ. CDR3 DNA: TGCGCCAGCACTCATTTTACGACCGGGGAGCTGTTTTTT. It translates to CASTHFTTGELFF.

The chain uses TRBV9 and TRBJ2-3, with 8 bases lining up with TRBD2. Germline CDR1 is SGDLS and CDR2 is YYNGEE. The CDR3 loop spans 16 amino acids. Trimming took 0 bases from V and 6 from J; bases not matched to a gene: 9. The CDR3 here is CASSVAGGQDPDTQYF. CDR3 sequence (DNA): TGTGCCAGCAGCGTAGCGGGGGGGCAAGACCCGGATACGCAGTATTTT. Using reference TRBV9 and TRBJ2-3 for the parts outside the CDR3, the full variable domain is DSGVTQTPKHLITATGQRVTLRCSPRSGDLSVYWYQQSLDQGLQFLIQYYNGEERAKGNILERFSAQQFPDLHSELNLSSLELGDSALYFCASSVAGGQDPDTQYFGPGTRLTVL.

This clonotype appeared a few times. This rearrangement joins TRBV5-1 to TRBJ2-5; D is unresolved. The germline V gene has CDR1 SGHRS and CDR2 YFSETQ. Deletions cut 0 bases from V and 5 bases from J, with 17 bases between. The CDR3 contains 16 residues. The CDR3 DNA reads TGCGCCAGCAGCTTGGTTCAGGCTTCCGTAAAGGAGACCCAGTACTTC. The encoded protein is CASSLVQASVKETQYF. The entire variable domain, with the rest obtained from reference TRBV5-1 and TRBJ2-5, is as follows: KAGVTQTPRYLIKTRGQQVTLSCSPISGHRSVSWYQQTPGQGLQFLFEYFSETQRNKGNFPGRFSGRQFSNSRSEMNVSTLELGDSALYLCASSLVQASVKETQYFGPGTRLLVL.

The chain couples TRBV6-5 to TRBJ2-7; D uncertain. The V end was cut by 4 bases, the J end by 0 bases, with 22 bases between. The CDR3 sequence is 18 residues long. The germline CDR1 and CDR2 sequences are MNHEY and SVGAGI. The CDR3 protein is CASSFRRAGTSSSYEQYF. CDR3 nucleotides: TGTGCCAGCAGTTTCCGACGAGCAGGAACTTCTAGCTCCTACGAGCAGTACTTC.

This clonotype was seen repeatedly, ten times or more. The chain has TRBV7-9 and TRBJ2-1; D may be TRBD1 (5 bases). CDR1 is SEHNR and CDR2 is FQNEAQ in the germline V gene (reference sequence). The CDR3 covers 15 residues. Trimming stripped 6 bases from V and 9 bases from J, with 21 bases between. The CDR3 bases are TGTGCCAGCAGGGTAGGGGCCTTCGGCAGAAGTGAGCAGTTCTTC. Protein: CASRVGAFGRSEQFF.

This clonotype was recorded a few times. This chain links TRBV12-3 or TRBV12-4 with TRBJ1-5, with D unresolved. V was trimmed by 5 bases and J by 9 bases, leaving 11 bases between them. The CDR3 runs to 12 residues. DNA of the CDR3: TGTGCCAGCAGTCAGATGCGCAGGCCCCAGCATTTT. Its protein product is CASSQMRRPQHF.

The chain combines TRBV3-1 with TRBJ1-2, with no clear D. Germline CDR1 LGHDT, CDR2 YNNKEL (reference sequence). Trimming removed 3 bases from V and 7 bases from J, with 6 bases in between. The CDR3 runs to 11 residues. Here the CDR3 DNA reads TGTGCCAGCAGCCAGGAACTTGGCTACACCTTC. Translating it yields CASSQELGYTF.

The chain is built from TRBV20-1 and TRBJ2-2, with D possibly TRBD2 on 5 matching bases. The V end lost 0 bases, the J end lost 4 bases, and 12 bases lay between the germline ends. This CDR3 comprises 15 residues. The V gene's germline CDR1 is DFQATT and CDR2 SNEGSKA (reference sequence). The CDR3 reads CSARDLAGVTGELFF. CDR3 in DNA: TGCAGTGCTAGAGATCTCGCCGGGGTCACCGGGGAGCTGTTTTTT.

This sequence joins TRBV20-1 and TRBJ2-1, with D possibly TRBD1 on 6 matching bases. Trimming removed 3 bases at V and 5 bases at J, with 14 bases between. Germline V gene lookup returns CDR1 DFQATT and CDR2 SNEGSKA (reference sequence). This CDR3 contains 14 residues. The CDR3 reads CSARGRTANNEQFF. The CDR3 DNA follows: TGCAGTGCTAGGGGGCGGACAGCAAACAATGAGCAGTTCTTC.

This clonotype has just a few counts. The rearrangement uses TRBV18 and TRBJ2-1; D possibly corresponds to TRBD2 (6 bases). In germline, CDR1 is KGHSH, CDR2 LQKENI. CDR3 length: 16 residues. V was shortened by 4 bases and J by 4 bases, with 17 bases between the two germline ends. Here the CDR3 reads CASSLSLARLYNEQFF. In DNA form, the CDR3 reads TGTGCCAGCTCACTCTCCCTAGCGCGACTTTACAATGAGCAGTTCTTC.

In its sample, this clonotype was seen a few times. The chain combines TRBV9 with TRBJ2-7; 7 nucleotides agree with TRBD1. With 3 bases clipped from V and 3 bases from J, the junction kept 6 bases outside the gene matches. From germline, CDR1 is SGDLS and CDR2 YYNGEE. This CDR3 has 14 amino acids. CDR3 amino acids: CASSEQGQGYEQYF. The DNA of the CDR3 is TGTGCCAGCAGCGAACAGGGGCAGGGCTACGAGCAGTACTTC. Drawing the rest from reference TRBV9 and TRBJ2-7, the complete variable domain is DSGVTQTPKHLITATGQRVTLRCSPRSGDLSVYWYQQSLDQGLQFLIQYYNGEERAKGNILERFSAQQFPDLHSELNLSSLELGDSALYFCASSEQGQGYEQYFGPGTRLTVT.

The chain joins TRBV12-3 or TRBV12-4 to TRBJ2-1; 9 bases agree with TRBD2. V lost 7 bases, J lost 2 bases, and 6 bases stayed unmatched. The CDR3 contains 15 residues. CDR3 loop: CASKPGLAAYNEQFF. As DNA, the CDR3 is TGTGCCAGCAAACCGGGACTAGCTGCCTACAATGAGCAGTTCTTC.

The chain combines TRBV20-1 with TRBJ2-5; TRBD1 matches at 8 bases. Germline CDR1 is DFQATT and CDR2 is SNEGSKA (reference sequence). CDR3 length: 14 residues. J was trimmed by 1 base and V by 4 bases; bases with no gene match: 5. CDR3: CSATGQGIQETQYF. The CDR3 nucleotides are TGCAGTGCTACAGGACAGGGCATCCAAGAGACCCAGTACTTC.

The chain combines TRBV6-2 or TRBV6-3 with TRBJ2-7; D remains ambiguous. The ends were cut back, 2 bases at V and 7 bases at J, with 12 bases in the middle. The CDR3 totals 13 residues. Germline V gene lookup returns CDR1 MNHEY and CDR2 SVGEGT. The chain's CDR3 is CASSYTLVREQYF. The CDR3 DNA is TGTGCCAGCAGTTACACATTAGTCCGAGAGCAGTACTTC.